The 4 T cell receptor beta chains in this list originate from one sample, sequenced in a study of T cell responses to AZD1222 COVID-19 vaccine. The method was immunoSEQ multiplex PCR; TCRdb's version includes in-frame clones alone and lacks a portion of them. Altogether about 100,000 clones are present, approximately 84% being singletons, with the ten largest covering 16%. Sequencing used peripheral blood, obtained on day 0 of AZD1222 vaccination. The origin of the receptors is an adult in good health.

V and J are TRBV6-1 and TRBJ1-1, with a weak D call TRBD1 (5 bases). From germline, CDR1 is MNHNS and CDR2 SASEGT. Trimming took off 0 bases at V and 1 base at J, with 15 bases between the two ends. This CDR3 is 17 amino acids long. The chain's CDR3 is CASSEARGLGQNTEAFF. The CDR3 bases are TGTGCCAGCAGTGAAGCGAGGGGCCTTGGCCAGAACACTGAAGCTTTCTTT.

This clone appeared a single time. V usage is TRBV30 and J usage is TRBJ1-5, with D maybe TRBD1 (5 bases). Germline CDR1 GTSNPN, CDR2 SVGIG (reference sequence). The ends were cut back, 0 bases at V and 4 bases at J, with 13 bases in the middle. CDR3 length equals 15 residues. The CDR3 DNA reads as TGTGCCTGGAGTGTACGAGGGGCTGGTAATCAGCCCCAGCATTTT. Its protein product is CAWSVRGAGNQPQHF.

This clone occurred once. The V and J genes are TRBV10-3 and TRBJ2-2; possible D gene TRBD2, 5 bases. V dropped 6 bases and J dropped 1 base, with 12 bases sitting between them. The CDR3 is 15 amino acids. Germline assignment: CDR1 ENHRY and CDR2 SYGVKD. The CDR3 loop reads CAIREVAQNTGELFF. DNA of the CDR3: TGTGCCATCAGGGAGGTTGCGCAGAACACCGGGGAGCTGTTTTTT.

This sequence joins TRBV7-9 and TRBJ1-4; D unclear. CDR1 is SEHNR and CDR2 is FQNEAQ in the germline V gene (reference sequence). The CDR3 has 15 amino acids. Deletions cut 6 bases from V and 6 bases from J, with 17 bases between. The CDR3 reads CASSHSTSRDEKLFF. In DNA form, the CDR3 reads TGTGCCAGCAGTCATTCGACCTCCAGAGATGAAAAACTGTTTTTT.